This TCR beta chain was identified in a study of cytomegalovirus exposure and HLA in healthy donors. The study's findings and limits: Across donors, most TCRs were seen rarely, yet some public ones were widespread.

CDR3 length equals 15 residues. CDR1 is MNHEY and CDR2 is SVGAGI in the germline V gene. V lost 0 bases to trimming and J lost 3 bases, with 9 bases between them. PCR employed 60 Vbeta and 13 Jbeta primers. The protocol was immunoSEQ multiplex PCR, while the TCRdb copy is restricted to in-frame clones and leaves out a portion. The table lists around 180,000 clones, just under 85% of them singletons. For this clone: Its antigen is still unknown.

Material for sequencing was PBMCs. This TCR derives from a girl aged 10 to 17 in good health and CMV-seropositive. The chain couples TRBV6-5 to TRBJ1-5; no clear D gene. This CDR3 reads CASSYSKNYNQPQHF. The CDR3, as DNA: TGTGCCAGCAGTTACTCGAAGAACTACAATCAGCCCCAGCATTTT.